This T cell receptor (beta chain) was profiled in a study of blood T cell repertoires in COVID-19. CDR1 is LNHDA and CDR2 is SQIVND in the germline V gene (reference sequence). This CDR3 contains 15 residues. The V and J ends lost 7 bases and 6 bases respectively, with 18 bases between them. Clones were read by immunoSEQ multiplex PCR, and TCRdb kept only the in-frame ones, dropping some. The sample lists a few hundred thousand clones, more than 80% occurring once. The V and J genes are TRBV19 and TRBJ2-2; D possibly corresponds to TRBD2 (7 bases). This sequence was found in a young man who had recovered from COVID-19. Sequenced material: PBMCs or T cells enriched from blood (not recorded which). The CDR3 coding sequence is TGTGCCAGTACCCCGTACCGGGGGGCCTCCGGGGAGCTGTTTTTT. Translation: CASTPYRGASGELFF.